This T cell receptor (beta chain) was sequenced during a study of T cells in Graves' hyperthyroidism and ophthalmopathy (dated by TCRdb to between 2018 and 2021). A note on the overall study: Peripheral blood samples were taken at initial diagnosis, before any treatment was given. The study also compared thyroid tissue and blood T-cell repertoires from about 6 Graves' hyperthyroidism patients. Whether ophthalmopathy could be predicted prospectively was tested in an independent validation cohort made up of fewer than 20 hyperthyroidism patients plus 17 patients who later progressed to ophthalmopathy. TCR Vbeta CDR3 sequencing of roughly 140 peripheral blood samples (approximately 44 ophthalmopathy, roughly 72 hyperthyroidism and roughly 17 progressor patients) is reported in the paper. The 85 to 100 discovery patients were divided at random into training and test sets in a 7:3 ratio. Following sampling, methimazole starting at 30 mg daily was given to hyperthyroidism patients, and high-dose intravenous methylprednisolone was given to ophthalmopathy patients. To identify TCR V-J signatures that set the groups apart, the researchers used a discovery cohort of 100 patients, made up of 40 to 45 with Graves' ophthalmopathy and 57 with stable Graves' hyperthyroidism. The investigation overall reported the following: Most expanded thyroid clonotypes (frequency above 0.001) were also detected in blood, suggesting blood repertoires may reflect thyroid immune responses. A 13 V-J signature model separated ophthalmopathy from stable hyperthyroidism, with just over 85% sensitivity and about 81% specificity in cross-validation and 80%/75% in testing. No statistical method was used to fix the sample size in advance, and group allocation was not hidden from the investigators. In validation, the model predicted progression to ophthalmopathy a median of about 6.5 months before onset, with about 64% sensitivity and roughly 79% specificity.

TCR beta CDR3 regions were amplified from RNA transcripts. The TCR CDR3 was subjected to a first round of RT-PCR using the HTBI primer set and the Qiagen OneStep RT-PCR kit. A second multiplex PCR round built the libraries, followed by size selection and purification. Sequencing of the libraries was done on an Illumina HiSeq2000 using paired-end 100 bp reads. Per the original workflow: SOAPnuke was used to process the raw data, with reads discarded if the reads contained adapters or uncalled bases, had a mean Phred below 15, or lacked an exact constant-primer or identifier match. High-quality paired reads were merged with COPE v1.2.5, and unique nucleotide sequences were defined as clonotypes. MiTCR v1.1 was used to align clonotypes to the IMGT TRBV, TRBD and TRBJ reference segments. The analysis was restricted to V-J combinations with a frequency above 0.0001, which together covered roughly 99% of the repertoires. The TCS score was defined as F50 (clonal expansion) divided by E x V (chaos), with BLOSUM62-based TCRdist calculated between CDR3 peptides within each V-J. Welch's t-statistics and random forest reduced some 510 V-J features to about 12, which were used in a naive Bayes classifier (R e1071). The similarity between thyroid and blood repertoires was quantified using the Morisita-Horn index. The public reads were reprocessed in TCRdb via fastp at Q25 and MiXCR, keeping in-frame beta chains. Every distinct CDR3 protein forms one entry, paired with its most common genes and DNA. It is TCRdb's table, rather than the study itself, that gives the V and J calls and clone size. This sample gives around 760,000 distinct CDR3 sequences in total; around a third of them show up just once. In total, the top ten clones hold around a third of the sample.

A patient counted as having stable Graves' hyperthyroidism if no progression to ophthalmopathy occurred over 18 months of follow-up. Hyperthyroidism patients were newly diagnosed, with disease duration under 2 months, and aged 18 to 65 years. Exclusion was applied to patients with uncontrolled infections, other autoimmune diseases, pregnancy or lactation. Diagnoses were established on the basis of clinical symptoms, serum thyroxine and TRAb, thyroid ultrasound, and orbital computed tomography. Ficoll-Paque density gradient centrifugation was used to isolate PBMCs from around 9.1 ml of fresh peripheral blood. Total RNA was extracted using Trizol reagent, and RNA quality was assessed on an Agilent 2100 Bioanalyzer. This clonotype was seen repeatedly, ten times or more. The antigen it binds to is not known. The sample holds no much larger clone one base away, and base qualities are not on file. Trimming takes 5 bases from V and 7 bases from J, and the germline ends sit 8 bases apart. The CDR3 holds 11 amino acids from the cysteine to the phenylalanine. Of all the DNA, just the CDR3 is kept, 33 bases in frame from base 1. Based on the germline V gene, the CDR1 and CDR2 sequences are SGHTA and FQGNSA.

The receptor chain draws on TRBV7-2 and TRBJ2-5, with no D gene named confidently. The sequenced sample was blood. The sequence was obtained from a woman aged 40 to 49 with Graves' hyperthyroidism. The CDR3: CASSLSSTQYF. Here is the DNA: TGTGCCAGCAGCCTTTCGTCGACCCAGTACTTC.